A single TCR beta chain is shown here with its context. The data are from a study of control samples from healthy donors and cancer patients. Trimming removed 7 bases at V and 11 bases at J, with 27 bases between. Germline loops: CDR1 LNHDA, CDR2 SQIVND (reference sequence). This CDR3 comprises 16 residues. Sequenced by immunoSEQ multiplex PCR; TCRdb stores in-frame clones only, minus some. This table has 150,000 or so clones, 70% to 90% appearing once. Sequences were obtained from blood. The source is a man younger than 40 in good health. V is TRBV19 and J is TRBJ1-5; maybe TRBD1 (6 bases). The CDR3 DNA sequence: TGTGCCAGTACCTACGAGGGGTCCAGGGGCCATGTTTCCCAGCATTTT. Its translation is CASTYEGSRGHVSQHF.